Listed below are T cell receptor beta chains from one sample, sequenced in a study of cytomegalovirus exposure and HLA in healthy donors. Measured with immunoSEQ multiplex PCR; TCRdb has only the in-frame clones, and not every one. The table counts roughly 120,000 clones; approximately 2% lies in the top ten. Material for sequencing was PBMCs. These receptors all stem from a man in his forties or fifties in good health and CMV-seronegative. CDR3s include the opening cysteine and the closing phenylalanine or tryptophan. A D gene is named only where the DNA matches it firmly.

>-|TRBJ1-1|TRBV4-2
TGTGCCAGCAGCCCTCCCCCTAGACAGCTTGCCGGTGAAGCTTTCTTT
CASSPPPRQLAGEAFF
>TRBD1|TRBJ1-4|TRBV27
TGTGCCAGCAGTCCGGGACAGGGGTTTAGTACTAATGAAAAACTGTTTTTT
CASSPGQGFSTNEKLFF
>-|TRBJ1-5|TRBV10-3
TGTGCCATCAGTGCTGGATCCGACTATCAGCCCCAGCATTTT
CAISAGSDYQPQHF
>-|TRBJ2-7|TRBV18
TGTGCCAGCTCACCACCTTCGCGCACCTACGAGCAGTACTTC
CASSPPSRTYEQYF
>-|TRBJ1-3|TRBV28
TGTGCCAGTAGGGGTTCTGGAAACACCATATATTTT
CASRGSGNTIYF
>-|TRBJ1-4|TRBV5-4
TGTGCCAGCAGCCTCGGGGCAGGGGCGGCTGATGAAAAACTGTTTTTT
CASSLGAGAADEKLFF
>-|TRBJ1-5|TRBV30
TGTGCCTGGAGTGATCAGGGAATTCAGCCCCAGCATTTT
CAWSDQGIQPQHF
>-|TRBJ2-5|TRBV5-6
TGTGCCAGCAGCTTTCGACAGATGAGAGAGACCCAGTACTTC
CASSFRQMRETQYF
>TRBD2|TRBJ2-1|TRBV4-2
TGTGCCAGCAGCCAAGCTGTTAGCGGGAGCTCCTACAATGAGCAGTTCTTC
CASSQAVSGSSYNEQFF
>-|TRBJ2-5|TRBV7-6
TGTGCCAGCAGCTTAGCGGCGGGGTACCAAGAGACCCAGTACTTC
CASSLAAGYQETQYF
>TRBD2|TRBJ2-7|TRBV4-2
TGTGCCAGCAGCCAAGTACAAAGCCTAGCGGGTTCGAGCTCCTACGAGCAGTACTTC
CASSQVQSLAGSSSYEQYF
>TRBD2|TRBJ2-1|TRBV10-1
TGCGCCAGCAGTGAGAACAGGTCGGGACTAAACTACAATGAGCAGTTCTTC
CASSENRSGLNYNEQFF
>TRBD1|TRBJ1-5|TRBV6-5
TGTGCCAGCGGTGGACAGGGTAGTCAGCCCCAGCATTTT
CASGGQGSQPQHF
>-|TRBJ1-3|TRBV4-3
TGCGCCAGCAGCCAAGATCGTACGGGACTAGGGGCTGGAAACACCATATATTTT
CASSQDRTGLGAGNTIYF
>TRBD2|TRBJ2-3|TRBV19
TGTGCCAGTAGTATAGGGCGGGAGAGAGATACGCAGTATTTT
CASSIGRERDTQYF